The 9 T cell receptor beta chains listed next were all sequenced from one sample in a study of T-cell reconstitution after alpha-beta-depleted transplantation in children. For TCRbeta, the library was prepared with unique molecular identifiers. TCRdb analysed the PCR reads with MiXCR anew, one entry per CDR3 protein. The data show some 490,000 distinct CDR3 sequences, around 13% seen once. The material sequenced was PBMCs from the stem cell graft donor, taken from the stem cell graft. The source is a human donor who donated a stem cell graft to a child with combined immunodeficiency.

In its sample, this clonotype was seen a few times. The V and J genes are TRBV12-3 or TRBV12-4 and TRBJ1-2, with D uncertain. The CDR3 extends over 14 amino acids. Trimming cost V 2 bases and J 5 bases, with 12 bases left between them. CDR3 bases: TGTGCCAGCAGTTTACTCGAAAGGTCATATGGCTACACCTTC. It encodes CASSLLERSYGYTF.

This clonotype was seen a handful of times. The V call is TRBV12-3 or TRBV12-4, the J call TRBJ2-4; a weak D match, TRBD1 (6 bases). CDR3 length: 15 amino acids. V lost 0 bases and J 8 bases, leaving 14 bases between the germline ends. Here the CDR3 DNA reads TGTGCCAGCAGTTTAGCGAGCCAGGGGAGACACATTCAGTACTTC. Amino acids: CASSLASQGRHIQYF.

This clonotype was found many times. V and J are TRBV7-9 and TRBJ2-7, with D perhaps TRBD1 (6 bases). The V end lost 3 bases, the J end lost 4 bases, and 16 bases lay between the germline ends. The length of the CDR3 is 15 residues. Per germline, CDR1 SEHNR and CDR2 FQNEAQ (reference sequence). The CDR3: CASSLGWDTSYEQYF. Written as DNA, the CDR3 is TGTGCCAGCAGCTTGGGATGGGACACGTCTTACGAGCAGTACTTC.

The gene calls are TRBV20-1 and TRBJ1-1; D is possibly TRBD1 (6 bases). Trimming took off 0 bases at V and 1 base at J, with 15 bases between the two ends. Looked up from germline, CDR1 is DFQATT and CDR2 is SNEGSKA (reference sequence). This CDR3 comprises 16 residues. The CDR3 spells CSAREMEGDWNTEAFF. The CDR3 DNA reads as TGCAGTGCTAGAGAAATGGAGGGGGACTGGAACACTGAAGCTTTCTTT.

In its sample, this clonotype was seen a few times. This chain connects TRBV12-3 or TRBV12-4 to TRBJ1-4; D gene unclear. CDR3 length: 14 amino acids. Trimming removed 3 bases from V and 8 bases from J, with 13 bases in between. The CDR3 sequence is CASSFTTEGEKLFF. The DNA for the CDR3 is TGTGCCAGCAGTTTCACCACTGAGGGCGAAAAACTGTTTTTT.

This clonotype was recorded at least ten times. This chain joins TRBV6-5 and TRBJ2-7, with no clear D. Trimming cost V 6 bases and J 3 bases, with 15 bases left between them. CDR1 is MNHEY and CDR2 is SVGAGI in the germline V gene. The CDR3 covers 14 residues. CDR3 protein: CASSYTPTGYEQYF. The CDR3, as DNA: TGTGCCAGCAGCTACACCCCCACGGGCTACGAGCAGTACTTC.

This rearrangement joins TRBV4-2 to TRBJ1-2, with D hard to call. The V and J ends lost 4 bases and 6 bases respectively, with 15 bases between them. Looked up from germline, CDR1 is LGHNA and CDR2 is YNFKEQ. CDR3 size: 14 residues. As DNA, the CDR3 is TGTGCCAGCAGCCCCCGCCGCGAGTGGGATGGCTACACCTTC. As protein: CASSPRREWDGYTF.

The CDR3 loop reads CATSGDRGNQPQHF. The CDR3 DNA reads as TGTGCCACCAGCGGGGACAGGGGCAATCAGCCCCAGCATTTT. The V and J genes are TRBV15 and TRBJ1-5, with 9 bases identical to TRBD1. CDR1 is LNHNV, CDR2 YYDKDF, per germline (reference sequence). The CDR3 is made up of 14 amino acids. The V and J ends lost 5 bases and 2 bases, in that order; junction bases with no gene match: 1.

This clonotype has a handful of counts. V and J are TRBV12-3 or TRBV12-4 and TRBJ1-5; no clear D gene. Trimming cost V 8 bases and J 3 bases, with 14 bases left between them. The CDR3 spans 14 residues. The CDR3 DNA sequence: TGTGCCAGCTCTCCCATATCGATCAATCAGCCCCAGCATTTT. Protein sequence: CASSPISINQPQHF.